This T cell receptor (beta chain) was profiled in a study of naive and memory T cell subsets (dated by TCRdb to 2015 to 2018). Study-wide context: The figure summarizing the skin biopsy and whole blood samples listed 10 or so blood donors, 7 tuberculin skin test biopsies and 3 saline control biopsies. PCR2 was typically a SYBR Green qPCR stopped at a set threshold; low-input samples could instead use end-point PCR (approximately 6 cycles). The research as a whole found: The RNA-based method was acknowledged to be potentially sensitive to changes in TCR transcripts with T cell activation and differentiation.

The study reported a robust and sensitive protocol to amplify, sequence and analyze TCRs, based on 3' ligation of a UMI-containing oligonucleotide to TCR cDNA. Whole blood analysis involved drawing more than 2 ml of peripheral blood from adult healthy volunteers into Tempus tubes and then extracting RNA following the manufacturer's instructions. Total RNA was treated with RQ1 DNase, without cell sorting, prior to reverse transcription, with an input of roughly 1 to 1000 ng being targeted. Libraries were prepared from skin biopsies and whole blood to test how robust the pipeline was in samples where T cells are a minority population. This clonotype occurred many times. Its specific antigen is unknown. Nothing much larger sits one base from this clone, and base qualities are not available. V is cut by 1 base and J by 1 base, and the space between the germline ends is 4 bases. The CDR1 and CDR2 encoded by the germline V gene are MGHDK and SYGVNS. The CDR3 sequence holds 14 residues, the cysteine and phenylalanine included. Only the CDR3 part of the read is kept: 42 bases, read in frame from the first base.

The library was obtained by 5' RACE. The ligated cDNA was amplified in four rounds of PCR with nested alpha and beta constant region primers together with the SP2 primer. For the blood and skin samples, reverse transcription of TCR RNA was done with SuperScript IV along with alpha and beta constant region primers. An oligonucleotide carrying the Illumina SP2 primer and a UMI was ligated to the 3' end of the cDNA by means of T4 RNA ligase 1. To prevent hairpin formation, the 12-nucleotide UMI was made up of two random hexamers with an eight-base spacer between them. TCR alpha and beta chain libraries were processed separately from the second PCR onward, with dual indexing for multiplexing. After pooling, the indexed libraries were analyzed by capillary electrophoresis and sequenced on either an Illumina MiSeq or NextSeq. To boost base diversity and improve cluster recognition, PhiX DNA at about 5-7.5% was spiked into the libraries. As for the authors' bioinformatics: Demultiplexor took UMIs from read 2, joined the UMIs to the TCR sequence from read 1, and separated reads according to sample indices. Decombinator identified V and J genes and V-J junctions, assigning each TCR a five-part identifier including V and J deletions. UMIs were used by Collapsinator to correct sequencing errors and PCR amplification heterogeneity, so that a UMI-based abundance was obtained for each TCR. CDR3Translator converted identifiers to nucleotide sequence, translated to amino acids, and extracted CDR3 regions using terminal motifs. After normalization to the amount of input RNA, the error-corrected alpha and beta TCR counts from blood and from skin were compared. TCRdb ran its own pipeline on the public reads, namely fastp trimming at Q25 and MiXCR clone calling, and kept in-frame beta chains. Records with the same CDR3 protein are collapsed into one entry carrying the most frequent genes and DNA. TCRdb's processing, not the study's, gives the V and J calls here. For this sample the table gives about 57,000 distinct CDR3 sequences, of which 6.5% to 8.5% were detected only once. The ten most abundant clones make up over 8% of the sample.

The receptor was isolated from a female donor in good health. The sequence links TRBV25-1 to TRBJ2-2; no D gene is confidently identified. In nucleotides, the sequence is TGTGCCAGCAGTGAATTACAGAACACCGGGGAGCTGTTTTTT. Its translation is CASSELQNTGELFF. The CDR3, completed at both ends by the reference TRBV25-1 and TRBJ2-2 genes, gives the full variable domain EADIYQTPRYLVIGTGKKITLECSQTMGHDKMYWYQQDPGMELHLIHYSYGVNSTEKGDLSSESTVSRIRTEHFPLTLESARPSHTSQYLCASSELQNTGELFFGEGSRLTVL.